The present entry profiles one T cell receptor beta chain with its context. Its antigen is currently unknown. V dropped 6 bases and J dropped 2; count of bases not matched to a gene: 3. The CDR3 runs to 14 residues. Germline lookup yields CDR1 MNHNY and CDR2 SVGAGI (reference sequence). The source of the sample is a study of untreated major depressive disorder. Each depressed patient was pairwise matched to a non-depressed control for sex, age, current smoking status and body mass index. Findings of the study overall: CD4+ T cells from depressed patients used TRBV05-01 (Vbeta 5.1) more often than controls.

Libraries were prepared by immunoSEQ multiplex PCR; TCRdb keeps only in-frame clonotypes and omits some of them. The repertoire holds around 13,000 clones, with about nine tenths as singletons. The sequenced sample consisted of CD4+ T cells from PBMCs. The receptor's source is a man aged 25 to 45 with major depressive disorder. The rearrangement uses TRBV6-6 and TRBJ1-5, with 8 bases fitting TRBD1. As DNA, the CDR3 is TGTGCCAGCAGCCCGGGACAGGGCAATCAGCCCCAGCATTTT. Translation: CASSPGQGNQPQHF.